This T cell receptor beta chain was documented in a study of T cells expressing NK-cell markers. Study outcomes and limitations: Of CD8+ T cells, roughly 1.0-7.0% belonged to dominant NKG2C+ clonotypes in five or six donors.

Per the germline V gene, CDR1 is LNHDA and CDR2 is SQIVND (reference sequence). The CDR3 loop spans 15 amino acids. With the 5' RACE reads reprocessed, TCRdb shows one record per CDR3 protein and no DNA. The listing records almost 450,000 distinct CDR3 sequences. A word on this clonotype: Antigen unknown.

The TCR comes from a woman aged 18 to 75 in good health. The sample was blood T cells: a sorted CD56 or NKG2C T cell subset, CD4+ or CD8+ T cells, or bulk PBMC T cells (not recorded which). The rearrangement joins TRBV19 to TRBJ2-1. The CDR3 loop reads CASSIGDSTYNEQFF.